Below, one TCR beta chain is given with its context. This CDR3 spans 17 amino acids. Germline V lookup: CDR1 LGHDT, CDR2 YNNKEL (reference sequence). V shed 3 bases and J 1 base; nucleotides not matched to a gene: 7. The entry originates in a study of control samples from healthy donors and cancer patients. Clones were read by immunoSEQ multiplex PCR, and TCRdb kept only the in-frame ones, dropping some. The profile covers roughly 120,000 clones, with approximately 88% appearing a single time and around 3.5% taken by the ten largest. Sequencing was carried out using PBMCs. The rearrangement links TRBV3-1 (or the pseudogene TRBV3-2) to TRBJ2-3; 10 bases align to TRBD2. This sequence originates from a woman in her sixties or seventies with lung cancer. In nucleotides, the CDR3 is TGTGCCAGCAGCCATCACTCGGGGACTAGCGGCACAGATACGCAGTATTTT. It codes for CASSHHSGTSGTDTQYF.